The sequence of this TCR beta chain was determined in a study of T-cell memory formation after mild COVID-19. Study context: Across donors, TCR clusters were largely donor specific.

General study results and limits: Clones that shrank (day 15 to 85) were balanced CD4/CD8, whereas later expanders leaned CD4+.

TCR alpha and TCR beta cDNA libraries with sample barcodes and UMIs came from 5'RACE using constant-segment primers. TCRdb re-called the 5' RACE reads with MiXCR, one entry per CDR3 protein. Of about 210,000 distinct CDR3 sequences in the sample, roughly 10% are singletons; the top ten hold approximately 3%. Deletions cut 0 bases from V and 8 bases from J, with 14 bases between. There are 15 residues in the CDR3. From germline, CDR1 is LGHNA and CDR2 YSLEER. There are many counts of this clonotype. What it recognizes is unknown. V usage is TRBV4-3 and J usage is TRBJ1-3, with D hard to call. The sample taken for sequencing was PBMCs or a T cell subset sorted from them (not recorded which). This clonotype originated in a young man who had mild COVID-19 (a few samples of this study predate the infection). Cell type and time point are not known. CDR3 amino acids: CASSQDRNSGDTIYF. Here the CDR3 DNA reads TGCGCCAGCAGCCAAGATAGGAACTCTGGGGACACCATATATTTT.